This TCR beta chain stems from a study of cytomegalovirus exposure and HLA in healthy donors. Study-wide background: Among several hundred genotyped donors, more than 65% fell in the Caucasian-associated ancestry cluster.

13 Jbeta primers and 60 Vbeta primers were used for the PCR. In the original processing: About 9.9 million of the about 80 million unique TCR beta chains counted in a later analysis were shared. Sequencing was performed with immunoSEQ multiplex PCR; in TCRdb, only in-frame clones are kept and a portion is missing. V and J calls and clone size are as listed in that table; D and trimming were resolved from the DNA. This repertoire shows a few hundred thousand clones, 75% found once; its top ten account for approximately 1.9%. Study-wide results and caveats: Looking again later, the authors saw that most CMV-associated TCR beta chains seemed HLA-restricted. The classifier reportedly diagnosed cytomegalovirus status with high sensitivity and specificity.

Germline loops: CDR1 SNHLY, CDR2 FYNNEI. The CDR3 has 18 amino acids. Germline trimming cut 6 bases from V and 1 base from J; bases unmatched to any gene: 14. This clone occurred a few times. As yet, its antigen is unknown. Sequencing used PBMCs. The rearrangement joins TRBV2 to TRBJ1-4; 7 bases are shared with TRBD1. The TCR sequence derives from a young woman in good health and CMV-seronegative. The DNA for the CDR3 is TGTGCCAGCAGGGGGGACAGAACTCTGAAGGAAACTAATGAAAAACTGTTTTTT. This gives the protein CASRGDRTLKETNEKLFF. The full variable domain, completed using reference TRBV2 and TRBJ1-4, is EPEVTQTPSHQVTQMGQEVILRCVPISNHLYFYWYRQILGQKVEFLVSFYNNEISEKSEIFDDQFSVERPDGSNFTLKIRSTKLEDSAMYFCASRGDRTLKETNEKLFFGSGTQLSVL.